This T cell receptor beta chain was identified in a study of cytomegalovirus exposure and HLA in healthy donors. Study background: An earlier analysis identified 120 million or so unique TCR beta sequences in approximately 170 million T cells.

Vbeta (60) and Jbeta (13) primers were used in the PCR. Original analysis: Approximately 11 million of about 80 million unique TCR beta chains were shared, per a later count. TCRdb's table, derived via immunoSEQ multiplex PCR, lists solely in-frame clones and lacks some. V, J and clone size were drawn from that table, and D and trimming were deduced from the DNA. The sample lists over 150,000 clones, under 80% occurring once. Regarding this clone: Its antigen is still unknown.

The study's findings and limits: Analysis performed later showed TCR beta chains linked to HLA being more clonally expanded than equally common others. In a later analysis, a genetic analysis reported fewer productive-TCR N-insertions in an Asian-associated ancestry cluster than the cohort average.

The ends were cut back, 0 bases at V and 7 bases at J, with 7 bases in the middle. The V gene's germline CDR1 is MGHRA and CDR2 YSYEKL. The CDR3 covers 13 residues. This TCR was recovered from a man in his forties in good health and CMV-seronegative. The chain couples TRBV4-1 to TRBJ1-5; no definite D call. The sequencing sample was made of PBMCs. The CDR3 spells CASSQEGRQPQHF. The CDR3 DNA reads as TGCGCCAGCAGCCAAGAGGGGAGGCAGCCCCAGCATTTT.